The 2 T cell receptor beta chains given below trace back to one sample, sequenced in a study of tissue T cells after allogeneic stem cell transplantation (dated by TCRdb to 2022 to 2024). Libraries were built with the immunoSEQ multiplex PCR assay. TCRdb provides this immuneACCESS table in a form limited to in-frame rearrangements. Some clones are lacking; in checked studies, under half of them reflect an unresolved V gene, and why the rest are absent is not known. The table for this sample lists 6,500 to 8,000 clones; 50% of them were counted only once. Of the sample, around 5.1% falls within the top ten clones. This specimen's time point label, interpreted: mouse harvest day 7 after allogeneic transplant. Each mouse graft, delivered by tail vein injection, combined 10^6 splenic CD5+ T cells with 10^7 T-cell-depleted bone marrow cells. The sequenced sample was gut tissue. The receptors were sampled from a female BALB/c mouse given C57BL/6 T cells with graft-versus-host disease after an allogeneic hematopoietic cell transplant.

This clone has just a few counts. The gene names here belong to mouse. Read sequence stops 1 residue before the CDR3 end, and the germline J gene provides the missing end. The rearrangement links TRBV5 to TRBJ2-4; the match to TRBD2 covers 7 bases. CDR1 and CDR2 from the germline V gene are LGHNA and YNLKQL (reference sequence). V shed 2 bases and J 0 bases; nucleotides not matched to a gene: 2. The CDR3 totals 15 residues. CDR3 amino acids: CASSQRTGSQNTLYF. The covered CDR3 bases are TGTGCCAGCAGCCAAAGGACTGGTAGTCAAAACACCTTGTAC.

By sample fraction, this clone is medium-sized. Germline and genes here are mouse. The sequenced fragment ends 1 residue before the CDR3 boundary, so the rest is inferred from the germline J gene. The chain has TRBV16 and TRBJ2-7, with TRBD1 matching 10 bases. This CDR3 is 13 amino acids long. V shed 3 bases and J 6 bases; nucleotides not matched to a gene: 2. Germline loops: CDR1 SGHSA, CDR2 FRNQAP. The part of the CDR3 DNA that was read is TGTGCAAGCAGCTTGACAGGGGGCGCTGAACAGTAC. Amino acid sequence: CASSLTGGAEQY. The whole CDR3 sequence is CASSLTGGAEQYF.